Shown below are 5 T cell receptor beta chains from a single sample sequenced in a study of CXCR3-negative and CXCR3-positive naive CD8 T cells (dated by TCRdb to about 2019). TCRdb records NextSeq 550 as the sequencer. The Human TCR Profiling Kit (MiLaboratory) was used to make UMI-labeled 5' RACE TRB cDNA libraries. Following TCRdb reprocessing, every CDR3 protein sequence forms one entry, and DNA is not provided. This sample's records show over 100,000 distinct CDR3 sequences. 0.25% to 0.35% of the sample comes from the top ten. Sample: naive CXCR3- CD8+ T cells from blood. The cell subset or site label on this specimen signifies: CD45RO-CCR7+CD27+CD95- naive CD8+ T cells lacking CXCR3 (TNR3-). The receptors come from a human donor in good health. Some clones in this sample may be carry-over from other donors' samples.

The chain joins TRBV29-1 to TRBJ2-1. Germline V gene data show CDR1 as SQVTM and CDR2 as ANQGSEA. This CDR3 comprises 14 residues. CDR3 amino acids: CSVEDWVSYNEQFF.

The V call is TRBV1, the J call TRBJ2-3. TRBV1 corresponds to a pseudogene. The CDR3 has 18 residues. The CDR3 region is CTSSQDWGLVVGTDTQYF.

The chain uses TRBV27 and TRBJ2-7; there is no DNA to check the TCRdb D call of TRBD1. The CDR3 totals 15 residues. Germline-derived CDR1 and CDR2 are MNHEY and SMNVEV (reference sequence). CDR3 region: CASSPSGTEYYEQYF.

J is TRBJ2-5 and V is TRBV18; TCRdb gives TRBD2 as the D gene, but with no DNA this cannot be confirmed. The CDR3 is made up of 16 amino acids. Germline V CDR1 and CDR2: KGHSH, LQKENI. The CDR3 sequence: CASSPVAGGPEETQYF.

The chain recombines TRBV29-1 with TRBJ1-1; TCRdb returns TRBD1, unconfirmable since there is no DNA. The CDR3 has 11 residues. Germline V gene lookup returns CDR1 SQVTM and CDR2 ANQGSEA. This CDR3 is CSVEVSGTAFF. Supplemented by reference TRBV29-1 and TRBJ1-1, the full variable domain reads SAVISQKPSRDICQRGTSLTIQCQVDSQVTMMFWYRQQPGQSLTLIATANQGSEATYESGFVIDKFPISRPNLTFSTLTVSNMSPEDSSIYLCSVEVSGTAFFGQGTRLTVV.